This T cell receptor beta chain was observed in a study of cytomegalovirus exposure and HLA in healthy donors. The study ran its PCR with 60 Vbeta and 13 Jbeta primers. Profiling relied on immunoSEQ multiplex PCR, and the TCRdb table lists in-frame clones only, not all of them. The table includes more than 100,000 clones, roughly 66% detected once. CDR1 and CDR2 from the germline V gene are GTSNPN and SVGIG (reference sequence). CDR3 length: 14 amino acids. Trimming stripped 1 base from V and 5 bases from J, with 9 bases between. This TCR was recovered from a man aged 18-30 years in good health and CMV-seronegative. The sample comprised PBMCs. The genes are TRBV30 and TRBJ1-6, with unresolved D. The CDR3 sequence is CAWSASLDNSPLHF. Written as DNA, the CDR3 is TGTGCCTGGAGTGCGTCACTGGATAATTCACCCCTCCACTTT. The variable domain in full, completed from reference TRBV30 and TRBJ1-6, reads SQTIHQWPATLVQPVGSPLSLECTVEGTSNPNLYWYRQAAGRGLQLLFYSVGIGQISSEVPQNLSASRPQDRQFILSSKKLLLSDSGFYLCAWSASLDNSPLHFGNGTRLTVT.